This T cell receptor (beta chain) was obtained from a study of T cell changes during pregnancy in multiple sclerosis. Germline trimming cut 8 bases from V and 7 bases from J; bases unmatched to any gene: 7. The CDR3 has 14 residues. The germline gives CDR1 SGHAT, CDR2 FQDESV (reference sequence). Profiling relied on immunoSEQ multiplex PCR, and the TCRdb table lists in-frame clones only, not all of them. This sample has tens of thousands of clones, with almost 95% found just once. The receptor was isolated from a female donor with multiple sclerosis, enrolled in a pregnancy study. Sequences were derived from CD4+ T cells from peripheral blood mononuclear cells, sampled in the third trimester of pregnancy. The chain links TRBV11-1 to TRBJ2-1; 11 bases align to TRBD2. In DNA form, the CDR3 reads TGTGCCAGCCTGACTAGCGGGACGGGAAATGAGCAGTTCTTC. Its protein is CASLTSGTGNEQFF.